These T cell receptor beta chains were read from a single sample in a study of regulatory T cells in long-lasting Graves disease. TCRdb re-called the multiplex PCR reads through MiXCR, storing one row per CDR3 protein. This sample yields around 400,000 distinct CDR3 sequences, of which roughly 23% are seen a single time; under 35% belongs to the top ten. The material sequenced was peripheral blood mononuclear cells (PBMCs), taken when the disease was refractory, from a patient treated with antithyroid drugs. These receptors were taken from a woman between 40 and 50 years old with Graves disease. The CDR3 runs from the conserved cysteine through the conserved F or W. Fields, in order: V gene, D gene, J gene, clone size, CDR3 DNA, CDR3 protein. The D gene is left open where the match is weak. The size entry is marked missing in some rows and otherwise reads once, few, many or a size class.

V gene: TRBV5-4
D gene: -
J gene: TRBJ2-3
clone size: -
CDR3 DNA: TGTGCCAGCAGCCCCACGGCCACCATACTAGCCGGGACAGATACGCAGTATTTT
CDR3 protein: CASSPTATILAGTDTQYF

V gene: TRBV20-1
D gene: -
J gene: TRBJ2-5
clone size: few
CDR3 DNA: TGCAGTGCTTGGGCCTGGGACGGAAAAGAGACCCAGTACTTC
CDR3 protein: CSAWAWDGKETQYF

V gene: TRBV28
D gene: TRBD1
J gene: TRBJ1-5
clone size: many
CDR3 DNA: TGTGCCACCTGGACAGGGAGGCTTTGGCAGCCCCAGCATTTT
CDR3 protein: CATWTGRLWQPQHF

V gene: TRBV7-3
D gene: TRBD2
J gene: TRBJ2-2
clone size: few
CDR3 DNA: TGTGCCAGCAGGGCGGGAGGGCCCAGCGGGGAGCTGTTTTTT
CDR3 protein: CASRAGGPSGELFF

V gene: TRBV7-9
D gene: TRBD1
J gene: TRBJ2-7
clone size: -
CDR3 DNA: TGTGCCAGCAGCGTAACAGCACAACAGGGGGGTGTCTCCTACGAGCAGTACTTC
CDR3 protein: CASSVTAQQGGVSYEQYF

V gene: TRBV7-3
D gene: -
J gene: TRBJ1-6
clone size: few
CDR3 DNA: TGTGCCAGCAGCTTATACACAGCCAATTCACCCCTCCACTTT
CDR3 protein: CASSLYTANSPLHF

V gene: TRBV6-5
D gene: -
J gene: TRBJ1-1
clone size: many
CDR3 DNA: TGTGCCAGCAGTTACCTACAAGGGAACACTGAAGCTTTCTTT
CDR3 protein: CASSYLQGNTEAFF

V gene: TRBV6-1
D gene: -
J gene: TRBJ2-1
clone size: -
CDR3 DNA: TGTGCCAGCAGTACGGGCCGTTACACCAGCTCCTACAATGAGCAGTTCTTC
CDR3 protein: CASSTGRYTSSYNEQFF

V gene: TRBV12-5
D gene: TRBD2
J gene: TRBJ2-1
clone size: -
CDR3 DNA: TGTGCTAGTGGTTTGTTCCTAGCGGGAGTTAACCACGAGCAGTTCTTC
CDR3 protein: CASGLFLAGVNHEQFF

V gene: TRBV6-4
D gene: TRBD2
J gene: TRBJ2-7
clone size: few
CDR3 DNA: TGTGCCAGCAGTCCCCCTCCGAGCGGGAAGGGCGGGCAGTACTTC
CDR3 protein: CASSPPPSGKGGQYF

V gene: TRBV29-1
D gene: -
J gene: TRBJ2-7
clone size: many
CDR3 DNA: TGCAGCGTTGAAGACTTGGCCTACGAGCAGTACTTC
CDR3 protein: CSVEDLAYEQYF

V gene: TRBV30
D gene: -
J gene: TRBJ1-4
clone size: -
CDR3 DNA: TGTGCCTGGCGCGGAGACAGTGCTAATGAAAAACTGTTTTTT
CDR3 protein: CAWRGDSANEKLFF

V gene: TRBV19
D gene: TRBD2
J gene: TRBJ2-7
clone size: -
CDR3 DNA: TGTGCCAGTAGTGCGGGAGGACTCTCCTACGAGCAGTACTTC
CDR3 protein: CASSAGGLSYEQYF

V gene: TRBV7-8
D gene: -
J gene: TRBJ2-1
clone size: -
CDR3 DNA: TGTGCCAGCAGCTCGTGGGATGAGCAGTTCTTC
CDR3 protein: CASSSWDEQFF